Presented here are 24 T cell receptor beta chains from one specimen sequenced in a study of cytomegalovirus exposure and HLA in healthy donors. The PCR used 60 Vbeta and 13 Jbeta primers. This table comes from immunoSEQ multiplex PCR, and its TCRdb copy is limited to in-frame clones, with some not included. This table holds approximately 180,000 clones, around 86% found once. Sequenced material: PBMCs. These receptors all come from a young woman in good health and CMV-seronegative.

The chain is built from TRBV9 and TRBJ2-5; 10 nucleotides agree with TRBD2. The J call may not be correct, given that the DNA end is closer to TRBJ2-7. The CDR3 sequence is 16 residues long. Per germline, CDR1 SGDLS and CDR2 YYNGEE. CDR3 protein: CASSGYPSGSGDEQYF. The CDR3 DNA reads TGTGCCAGCAGCGGTTACCCTAGCGGGAGCGGGGACGAGCAGTACTTC.

This rearrangement joins TRBV6-6 to TRBJ1-6; the match to TRBD1 covers 7 bases. Trimming removed 6 bases from V and 5 bases from J; junction bases left unmatched: 7. This CDR3 spans 15 amino acids. Per the germline V gene, CDR1 is MNHNY and CDR2 is SVGAGI (reference sequence). CDR3 nucleotides: TGTGCCAGCAGCCCAACGGGACAGCATAATTCACCCCTCCACTTT. Translating gives CASSPTGQHNSPLHF.

The chain employs TRBV6-5 and TRBJ2-7; D remains ambiguous. Germline-derived CDR1 and CDR2 are MNHEY and SVGAGI. This CDR3 contains 12 residues. V was pared by 3 bases and J by 4 bases, with 7 bases between. The CDR3 DNA sequence: TGTGCCAGCAGTTATGTCGAGTACGAGCAGTACTTC. Protein: CASSYVEYEQYF.

The V gene is TRBV14, the J gene TRBJ1-1, with D uncertain. The length of the CDR3 is 14 residues. CDR1 is SGHDN, CDR2 FVKESK, per germline. V shed 0 bases and J shed 1 base, with 6 bases lying between them. Here the CDR3 reads CASSQDGGNTEAFF. DNA of the CDR3: TGTGCCAGCAGCCAAGATGGAGGGAACACTGAAGCTTTCTTT.

The chain combines TRBV7-7 with TRBJ2-1, with 7 bases that match TRBD2. CDR1 and CDR2 (germline): SSHAT, FNYEAQ (reference sequence). The V gene end was trimmed by 11 bases and the J gene end by 8 bases; junction bases not matched to a gene: 21. The CDR3 is made up of 16 amino acids. The CDR3 nucleotides are TGTGCCTCAAGCCAGATTGGGGCGGGAGTCGGATATGAGCAGTTCTTC. Translation gives CASSQIGAGVGYEQFF.

The J gene is TRBJ2-1, the V gene TRBV4-1, with 8 bases that match TRBD2. V lost 2 bases to trimming and J lost 3 bases; unmatched junction nucleotides: 9. The CDR3 sequence is 17 residues long. Germline V gives CDR1 MGHRA, CDR2 YSYEKL. The DNA of the CDR3 is TGCGCCAGCAGCCAAACCCAGCGGGGGAATCACTACAATGAGCAGTTCTTC. The encoded protein is CASSQTQRGNHYNEQFF.

The V call is TRBV9, the J call TRBJ2-7; a possible D gene is TRBD2 (7 bases). Trimming shortened V by 0 bases and J by 3 bases, and 13 bases separated the two germline ends. Germline V lookup: CDR1 SGDLS, CDR2 YYNGEE. The CDR3 consists of 15 residues. The CDR3 spells CASSVEGGGIYEQYF. CDR3 coding DNA: TGTGCCAGCAGCGTAGAGGGGGGAGGGATCTACGAGCAGTACTTC.

The chain carries TRBV4-1 and TRBJ1-5; 9 nucleotides line up with TRBD1. V lost 4 bases to trimming and J lost 4 bases; unmatched junction nucleotides: 11. Germline CDR1 and CDR2: MGHRA and YSYEKL. The CDR3 is 17 amino acids. This chain's CDR3 is CASSLAMGQGFNQPQHF. The DNA for the CDR3 is TGCGCCAGCAGCCTCGCGATGGGACAGGGCTTTAATCAGCCCCAGCATTTT.

The chain joins TRBV6-1 to TRBJ2-1; weak D call: TRBD1 (6 bases). Germline values: CDR1 MNHNS, CDR2 SASEGT. The V and J ends lost 1 base and 9 bases respectively, with 19 bases between them. CDR3 length equals 16 residues. Written as DNA, the CDR3 is TGTGCCAGCAGTGAAGTTAGGTACAGGGCCGTCGGTGAGCAGTTCTTC. It encodes CASSEVRYRAVGEQFF.

V gene TRBV11-3 combines with J gene TRBJ1-1, with D tentatively TRBD1 (5 bases). The V end was cut by 0 bases, the J end by 5 bases, with 10 bases between. CDR1 is SGHNT and CDR2 is YENEEA in the germline V gene. This CDR3 is built from 14 residues. The CDR3 spells CASSLEGGQTEAFF. The DNA for the CDR3 is TGTGCCAGCAGCTTAGAGGGGGGTCAGACTGAAGCTTTCTTT.

This sequence joins TRBV5-8 and TRBJ2-1; 7 nucleotides match TRBD1. The V gene end was trimmed by 2 bases and the J gene end by 6 bases; junction bases not matched to a gene: 14. The CDR3 totals 17 residues. Germline-derived CDR1 and CDR2 are SGHTS and YDEGEE. CDR3 sequence reads: CASSFIKGAAPPNEQFF. CDR3 DNA sequence: TGTGCCAGCAGCTTTATCAAGGGGGCGGCACCACCCAATGAGCAGTTCTTC.

The V call is TRBV7-9, the J call TRBJ2-1, with D possibly matching TRBD2 (5 bases). The germline V gene has CDR1 SEHNR and CDR2 FQNEAQ (reference sequence). The CDR3 has 15 residues. Trimming left V 7 bases short and J 2 bases short, with 15 bases between. The CDR3 loop is CASTEVGVPYNEQFF. The CDR3 DNA sequence: TGTGCCAGCACCGAGGTGGGAGTACCCTACAATGAGCAGTTCTTC.

The count of this clone is one. The V gene is TRBV7-2, the J gene TRBJ2-1; D might be TRBD2 (6 bases). The CDR3 has 15 residues. The germline CDR1 and CDR2 sequences are SGHTA and FQGNSA. The V gene lost 6 bases and the J gene lost 10 bases, with 22 bases spanning the gap. Here the CDR3 reads CASRVRDSRTEEQFF. In nucleotides, the CDR3 is TGTGCCAGCAGAGTCCGGGACTCCCGTACGGAAGAGCAGTTCTTC.

A few counts support this clone. The gene calls are TRBV18 and TRBJ1-6; D unclear. CDR1 is KGHSH and CDR2 is LQKENI in the germline V gene. The length of the CDR3 is 15 residues. Between the trimmed V and J ends, which lost 2 bases and 10 bases, there was a span of 15 bases. The CDR3 coding sequence is TGTGCCAGCTCACCATCGGCAGGCCTATCGTCACCCCTCCACTTT. Encoded protein: CASSPSAGLSSPLHF.

The J gene is TRBJ2-1, the V gene TRBV11-3, with D tentatively TRBD2 (6 bases). Germline loops: CDR1 SGHNT, CDR2 YENEEA. Trimming took off 3 bases at V and 1 base at J, with 10 bases between the two ends. The CDR3 is 15 amino acids. DNA for the CDR3: TGTGCCAGCAGCTTCGGGAGCGGATCCTACAATGAGCAGTTCTTC. It codes for CASSFGSGSYNEQFF.

The count of this clone is one. The chain carries TRBV9 and TRBJ2-3; 9 positions match TRBD1. CDR3 length: 15 amino acids. The germline V gene has CDR1 SGDLS and CDR2 YYNGEE. The trim removed 4 bases at V and 4 bases at J, leaving 7 bases unmatched. This CDR3 reads CASSPGDREADTQYF. CDR3 DNA sequence: TGTGCCAGCAGCCCAGGGGACAGGGAGGCAGATACGCAGTATTTT.

This clone was detected only once. This chain joins TRBV25-1 and TRBJ2-1; the match to TRBD2 covers 8 bases. The CDR3 spans 14 residues. The germline V gene has CDR1 MGHDK and CDR2 SYGVNS. V lost 6 bases, J lost 10 bases, and 11 bases stayed unmatched. The CDR3 reads CASSLTGTSREQFF. The CDR3 bases are TGTGCCAGCAGCCTAACCGGGACTAGTCGCGAGCAGTTCTTC.

The rearrangement uses TRBV19 and TRBJ1-1; TRBD1 is a possible D gene (6 bases). Deletions cut 4 bases from V and 0 bases from J, with 12 bases between. Germline-derived CDR1 and CDR2 are LNHDA and SQIVND (reference sequence). The CDR3 covers 15 residues. The CDR3 DNA is TGTGCCAGTAGTAAGCAGGGGACCTTGAACACTGAAGCTTTCTTT. This codes for CASSKQGTLNTEAFF.

The V gene is TRBV27, the J gene TRBJ1-1; 7 bases line up with TRBD1. Trimming removed 8 bases from V and 1 base from J; junction bases left unmatched: 7. CDR3 length: 14 residues. The germline gives CDR1 MNHEY, CDR2 SMNVEV (reference sequence). As DNA, the CDR3 is TGTGCCAGCTCCCCCGGGACAGAGAACACTGAAGCTTTCTTT. Translated, it gives CASSPGTENTEAFF.

This chain links TRBV30 with TRBJ2-1; TRBD2 matches 14 bases. CDR3 length: 20 amino acids. Germline CDR1 GTSNPN, CDR2 SVGIG (reference sequence). The V gene end was trimmed by 0 bases and the J gene end by 0 bases; junction bases not matched to a gene: 10. CDR3 residues: CAWSVRRTSGRRSSYNEQFF. CDR3 coding DNA: TGTGCCTGGAGTGTACGCCGGACTAGCGGGAGGAGGAGCTCCTACAATGAGCAGTTCTTC.

The table lists this clone with a count of one. The chain uses TRBV7-9 and TRBJ2-3, with TRBD1 as a possible D gene (5 bases). The CDR3 has 14 amino acids. V dropped 2 bases and J dropped 1 base, with 7 bases sitting between them. Germline V gives CDR1 SEHNR, CDR2 FQNEAQ (reference sequence). CDR3 sequence (DNA): TGTGCCAGCAGCTTAACGACAGGCACAGATACGCAGTATTTT. Translating gives CASSLTTGTDTQYF. Variable domain in full (rest from reference TRBV7-9 and TRBJ2-3): DTGVSQNPRHKITKRGQNVTFRCDPISEHNRLYWYRQTLGQGPEFLTYFQNEAQLEKSRLLSDRFSAERPKGSFSTLEIQRTEQGDSAMYLCASSLTTGTDTQYFGPGTRLTVL.

This clone was detected only once. V is TRBV5-8 and J is TRBJ2-7; 7 bases align to TRBD1. The CDR3 spans 14 residues. CDR1 and CDR2 from the germline V gene are SGHTS and YDEGEE. J lost 2 bases, V lost 2 bases, and 4 bases had no gene match. The CDR3 spells CASSLHRGPYEQYF. The CDR3 nucleotides read TGTGCCAGCAGCTTACACAGGGGCCCCTACGAGCAGTACTTC.

The chain is built from TRBV6-1 and TRBJ2-1, with D perhaps TRBD2 (6 bases). The V gene lost 7 bases and the J gene lost 3 bases, with 10 bases spanning the gap. The CDR3 contains 13 residues. Per germline, CDR1 MNHNS and CDR2 SASEGT. The CDR3 sequence is CASKLADYNEQFF. CDR3 nucleotides: TGTGCCAGCAAGTTAGCGGACTACAATGAGCAGTTCTTC.

This chain connects TRBV4-3 to TRBJ2-7; possibly TRBD2 for D (6 bases). This CDR3 is built from 15 residues. V lost 2 bases to trimming and J lost 4 bases, with 15 bases between them. Germline V lookup: CDR1 LGHNA, CDR2 YSLEER. CDR3 protein: CASSQYGGTAYEQYF. As DNA, the CDR3 is TGCGCCAGCAGCCAATATGGAGGGACTGCATACGAGCAGTACTTC.